These 26 T cell receptor beta chains share one sample of origin, sequenced in a study of CD8+CD57+ T cells in acquired aplastic anemia. CDR3 and TCR beta VDJ profiling relied on genomic DNA as the template. TCRdb re-analysed the reads in MiXCR, keeping a single row per CDR3 protein. Altogether some 200,000 distinct CDR3 sequences are present, around 45% being singletons, with the ten largest covering about 9.7%. Patients included in sequencing had previously demonstrated CD8+CD57+ cell expansion by flow cytometry. What was sequenced was sorted CD4+, CD8+, or CD8+CD57+ T cells (not recorded which) from PBMCs. All receptors derive from a human donor with aplastic anemia.

This clonotype was found many times. This chain joins TRBV24-1 and TRBJ2-1, with D possibly matching TRBD2 (5 bases). The CDR3 runs 14 residues. V lost 8 bases to trimming and J lost 9 bases, with 19 bases between them. The germline V gene has CDR1 KGHDR and CDR2 SFDVKD. The CDR3 protein is CATKVGAPNGEQFF. In DNA form, the CDR3 reads TGTGCCACCAAAGTGGGAGCCCCCAACGGTGAGCAGTTCTTC.

This clonotype was observed at least ten times. The rearrangement uses TRBV2 and TRBJ1-1; 7 nucleotides match TRBD1. The CDR3 is made up of 14 amino acids. J lost 0 bases, V lost 4 bases, and 2 bases had no gene match. Germline V CDR1 and CDR2: SNHLY, FYNNEI. CDR3 nucleotide sequence: TGTGCCAGCAGTGGACAGGGTGTGAACACTGAAGCTTTCTTT. This codes for CASSGQGVNTEAFF.

This clonotype was found a few times. The V gene is TRBV2, the J gene TRBJ2-1; D is possibly TRBD2 (5 bases). Trimming cost V 8 bases and J 6 bases, with 5 bases left between them. Germline lookup yields CDR1 SNHLY and CDR2 FYNNEI. The CDR3 has 10 amino acids. CDR3 coding DNA: TGTGCCAGCCGGGGCAATGAGCAGTTCTTC. It specifies CASRGNEQFF. The full variable domain, in which reference TRBV2 and TRBJ2-1 provide the parts outside the CDR3, is EPEVTQTPSHQVTQMGQEVILRCVPISNHLYFYWYRQILGQKVEFLVSFYNNEISEKSEIFDDQFSVERPDGSNFTLKIRSTKLEDSAMYFCASRGNEQFFGPGTRLTVL.

At least ten counts were recorded for this clonotype. DNA of the CDR3: TGTGCCAGCAGTGAAAGGGACAGGCCCATCTACGAGCAGTACTTC. It translates to CASSERDRPIYEQYF. V is TRBV2 and J is TRBJ2-7; TRBD1 matches 8 bases. J lost 3 bases, V lost 2 bases, and 6 bases had no gene match. The CDR3 covers 15 residues. Germline CDR1 reads SNHLY; CDR2 reads FYNNEI.

The chain links TRBV2 to TRBJ1-1; 7 nucleotides line up with TRBD1. The CDR3 runs 14 residues. V lost 2 bases, J lost 4 bases, and 4 bases stayed unmatched. From germline, CDR1 is SNHLY and CDR2 FYNNEI. CDR3 coding DNA: TGTGCCAGCAGTGAATATCAGGGGGGCACTGAAGCTTTCTTT. It specifies CASSEYQGGTEAFF.

This clonotype showed up many times. The V and J genes are TRBV20-1 and TRBJ1-2, with D possibly TRBD1 on 5 matching bases. CDR3 length equals 13 residues. From germline, CDR1 is DFQATT and CDR2 SNEGSKA (reference sequence). The V end was cut by 6 bases, the J end by 4 bases, with 15 bases between. The CDR3 is CSAYRDGGYGYTF. In DNA form, the CDR3 reads TGCAGTGCCTACCGGGACGGTGGCTATGGCTACACCTTC.

The chain links TRBV2 to TRBJ2-7; no firm D call. CDR1 SNHLY and CDR2 FYNNEI come from the germline V gene. This CDR3 comprises 12 residues. V was trimmed by 7 bases and J by 3 bases, leaving 10 bases between them. CDR3 bases: TGTGCCAGCAACATCAGGTTCTACGAGCAGTACTTC. Translating it yields CASNIRFYEQYF.

This rearrangement joins TRBV7-3 to TRBJ2-7; D tentatively fits TRBD1 or TRBD2 (5 bases each). The CDR3 contains 15 residues. Trimming took off 4 bases at V and 5 bases at J, with 18 bases between the two ends. Germline values: CDR1 SGHTA, CDR2 FQGTGA. The CDR3 DNA sequence: TGTGCCAGCAGCTCCCTGGGAGACAGCTTACACGAGCAGTACTTC. Protein sequence: CASSSLGDSLHEQYF. Full variable domain (remainder filled in from reference TRBV7-3 and TRBJ2-7): GAGVSQTPSNKVTEKGKYVELRCDPISGHTALYWYRQSLGQGPEFLIYFQGTGAADDSGLPNDRFFAVRPEGSVSTLKIQRTERGDSAVYLCASSSLGDSLHEQYFGPGTRLTVT.

This clonotype occurred a few times. This chain links TRBV7-6 with TRBJ1-2, with 7 positions matching TRBD1. This CDR3 is 15 amino acids long. V shed 6 bases and J 5 bases; nucleotides not matched to a gene: 12. Germline V gene lookup returns CDR1 SGHVS and CDR2 FNYEAQ. The CDR3 sequence is CASSSSRTGKYGYTF. The CDR3, as DNA: TGTGCCAGCAGTTCGTCCAGGACAGGAAAGTATGGCTACACCTTC.

This chain uses TRBV19 with TRBJ1-3; D is ambiguous. V lost 8 bases, J lost 2 bases, and 10 bases lay in between. Germline lookup yields CDR1 LNHDA and CDR2 SQIVND (reference sequence). There are 13 residues in the CDR3. The CDR3 region is CASQNSAGNTIYF. The CDR3 DNA follows: TGTGCCAGTCAGAACTCAGCTGGAAACACCATATATTTT.

This clonotype was recorded only once. The chain employs TRBV20-1 and TRBJ2-7; the match to TRBD2 covers 11 bases. Unmatched junction bases numbered 15, after V lost 8 bases and J lost 3 bases. This CDR3 is built from 16 residues. The germline gives CDR1 DFQATT, CDR2 SNEGSKA (reference sequence). This CDR3 is CSTIQGGLAANYEQYF. CDR3 in DNA: TGCAGTACTATCCAGGGGGGACTAGCGGCCAACTACGAGCAGTACTTC.

This clonotype has a count of ten or more. The chain joins TRBV25-1 to TRBJ2-5, with a possible D match to TRBD1 (5 bases). V was clipped by 4 bases and J by 4 bases, with 10 bases between them. Germline V lookup: CDR1 MGHDK, CDR2 SYGVNS. This CDR3 has 13 residues. CDR3 region: CASSGLQVETQYF. DNA of the CDR3: TGTGCCAGCAGTGGGCTACAGGTAGAGACCCAGTACTTC.

V gene TRBV6-5 combines with J gene TRBJ1-5; 8 positions match TRBD1. The trim removed 2 bases at V and 2 bases at J, leaving 5 bases unmatched. This CDR3 contains 16 residues. Germline V gene data show CDR1 as MNHEY and CDR2 as SVGAGI. CDR3 in amino acids: CASSYKKTGGNQPQHF. CDR3 DNA: TGTGCCAGCAGTTACAAAAAGACAGGGGGCAATCAGCCCCAGCATTTT.

This clonotype was seen many times. The chain recombines TRBV4-3 with TRBJ2-5; tentatively, D is TRBD1 or TRBD2 (5 bases each). CDR3 length: 16 amino acids. The V end lost 1 base, the J end lost 5 bases, and 17 bases lay between the germline ends. Germline V gene sequence: CDR1 LGHNA, CDR2 YSLEER. CDR3 DNA sequence: TGCGCCAGCAGCCAAGTCTTCGCAGCTGGGACGGAGACCCAGTACTTC. Translation gives CASSQVFAAGTETQYF.

The rearrangement uses TRBV2 and TRBJ2-2; 9 bases fit TRBD1. V was pared by 6 bases and J by 5 bases, with 4 bases of the junction left unmatched. There are 14 residues in the CDR3. CDR1 is SNHLY, CDR2 FYNNEI, per germline. CDR3 in DNA: TGTGCCAGCAGGGACAGGGGAGGGACCGGGGAGCTGTTTTTT. Residues: CASRDRGGTGELFF.

This chain joins TRBV7-9 and TRBJ2-7, with D possibly TRBD1 on 6 matching bases. This CDR3 contains 15 residues. V lost 0 bases, J lost 0 bases, and 9 bases lay in between. CDR1 and CDR2 (germline): SEHNR, FQNEAQ (reference sequence). The chain's CDR3 is CASSLALDSSYEQYF. The CDR3 coding sequence is TGTGCCAGCAGCTTAGCGCTGGACAGCTCCTACGAGCAGTACTTC.

This clonotype has a count of ten or more. DNA for the CDR3: TGCAGCGTTACCGGGACAGGGAACTATGGCTACACCTTC. This codes for CSVTGTGNYGYTF. This chain links TRBV29-1 with TRBJ1-2, with 9 nucleotides matching TRBD1. The V gene's germline CDR1 is SQVTM and CDR2 ANQGSEA. V lost 5 bases, J lost 2 bases, and 3 bases stayed unmatched. CDR3 length equals 13 residues.

This clonotype was seen at least ten times. The chain employs TRBV19 and TRBJ1-4, with 7 bases identical to TRBD1. CDR1 and CDR2 from the germline V gene are LNHDA and SQIVND (reference sequence). The CDR3 is 14 residues long. Trimming took 6 bases from V and 8 from J; bases not matched to a gene: 9. The CDR3 DNA sequence: TGTGCCAGTAGGGCCGGGACAGTCGCCGAAAAACTGTTTTTT. Amino acid sequence: CASRAGTVAEKLFF.

This clonotype was observed a few times. A read error may produce the germline difference seen at one junction end. The CDR3 here is CASSHLEGIGALF. In DNA form, the CDR3 reads TGTGCCAGCAGCCATCTGGAGGGTATTGGAGCTCTCTTT. The J gene is TRBJ1-1, the V gene TRBV10-3; D gene uncertain. Germline CDR1 is ENHRY and CDR2 is SYGVKD. This CDR3 region has 13 residues.

This clonotype was counted at least ten times. This chain joins TRBV20-1 and TRBJ2-2, with a tentative D call TRBD1 (6 bases). The germline CDR1 and CDR2 sequences are DFQATT and SNEGSKA (reference sequence). Trimming left V 0 bases short and J 5 bases short, with 16 bases between. There are 16 residues in the CDR3. CDR3 bases: TGCAGTGCTAGAGATAGGAGTCAGGGGCGTACCGGGGAGCTGTTTTTT. It codes for CSARDRSQGRTGELFF.

This clonotype was seen ten or more times. The gene calls are TRBV2 and TRBJ2-1; D possibly corresponds to TRBD2 (6 bases). This CDR3 is built from 14 residues. Trimming left V 8 bases short and J 7 bases short, with 18 bases between. CDR1 and CDR2 from the germline V gene are SNHLY and FYNNEI. CDR3 bases: TGTGCCAGCCAAGAATGGGACTTGTTGAATGAGCAGTTCTTC. Translating gives CASQEWDLLNEQFF.

The V and J genes are TRBV7-9 and TRBJ1-4; D call uncertain. Germline CDR1 and CDR2: SEHNR and FQNEAQ (reference sequence). V lost 5 bases, J lost 6 bases, and 13 bases lay in between. The CDR3 consists of 14 residues. The CDR3 nucleotides read TGTGCCAGCAGCCCGGGGAGAGTTGATGAAAAACTGTTTTTT. Its protein product is CASSPGRVDEKLFF. Full variable domain (remainder filled in from reference TRBV7-9 and TRBJ1-4): DTGVSQNPRHKITKRGQNVTFRCDPISEHNRLYWYRQTLGQGPEFLTYFQNEAQLEKSRLLSDRFSAERPKGSFSTLEIQRTEQGDSAMYLCASSPGRVDEKLFFGSGTQLSVL.

The table lists this clonotype with many counts. The gene calls are TRBV7-6 and TRBJ1-4; D is unresolved. The CDR3 covers 16 residues. Looked up from germline, CDR1 is SGHVS and CDR2 is FNYEAQ. With 5 bases removed from V and 7 bases from J, the gap between germline ends came to 20 bases. This CDR3 reads CASSKERFRASEKLFF. The DNA of the CDR3 is TGTGCCAGCAGCAAAGAGCGGTTTAGGGCCAGTGAAAAACTGTTTTTT.

This chain joins TRBV4-1 and TRBJ2-7; either TRBD1 or TRBD2 may fit D (5 bases each). This CDR3 has 15 residues. V was clipped by 1 base and J by 0 bases, with 10 bases between them. From germline, CDR1 is MGHRA and CDR2 YSYEKL. CDR3 DNA sequence: TGCGCCAGCAGCCAAGGGGGGTTGAGCTCCTACGAGCAGTACTTC. This codes for CASSQGGLSSYEQYF.

This clonotype has just a few counts. V usage is TRBV20-1 and J usage is TRBJ1-2; D is undetermined. Trimming took off 1 base at V and 0 bases at J, with 3 bases between the two ends. Germline-derived CDR1 and CDR2 are DFQATT and SNEGSKA (reference sequence). CDR3 length: 12 residues. The CDR3 loop reads CSARAANYGYTF. The CDR3 nucleotides are TGCAGTGCTAGAGCCGCTAACTATGGCTACACCTTC.

The chain couples TRBV2 to TRBJ2-7; D uncertain. CDR1 and CDR2 (germline): SNHLY, FYNNEI. Trimming took 7 bases from V and 2 from J, leaving 9 bases between them. This CDR3 region has 12 residues. The CDR3 reads CASINTAYEQYF. The CDR3 region has the DNA TGTGCCAGCATAAACACAGCCTACGAGCAGTACTTC.